These T cell receptor beta chains were read from a single sample in a study of T cell changes during pregnancy in multiple sclerosis. Repertoires were generated with immunoSEQ multiplex PCR, while TCRdb's copy carries only in-frame clones and drops some. Here the sample spans around 62,000 clones, about nine tenths being singletons. Sequences were derived from peripheral blood, sampled in the third trimester of pregnancy. Source of these receptors: a female donor with multiple sclerosis, enrolled in a pregnancy study. Each CDR3 is given with its conserved first and last residue. The order of the fields is J gene, V gene, clone size, D gene, CDR3 protein, CDR3 DNA. The D gene is left open where the match is weak. For some rows the clone size is stated as once, few or many, or as a class when expanded; others skip it.

j_call: TRBJ2-1; v_call: TRBV6-1; clone_size: NA; d_call: NA; cdr3_aa: CASTPSSQRNNEQFF; cdr3_nt: TGTGCCAGCACCCCCAGCTCCCAGAGGAACAATGAGCAGTTCTTC
j_call: TRBJ1-3; v_call: TRBV13; clone_size: NA; d_call: NA; cdr3_aa: CASSLPGENSGNTIYF; cdr3_nt: TGTGCCAGCAGCTTACCGGGGGAGAACTCTGGAAACACCATATATTTT
j_call: TRBJ2-1; v_call: TRBV1; clone_size: NA; d_call: NA; cdr3_aa: CTRGDFDNEQFF; cdr3_nt: TGCACCAGGGGGGACTTCGACAATGAGCAGTTCTTC
j_call: TRBJ2-5; v_call: TRBV4-1; clone_size: once; d_call: NA; cdr3_aa: CASSQHYGGVGTQETQYF; cdr3_nt: TGCGCCAGCAGCCAACATTATGGCGGGGTGGGAACACAAGAGACCCAGTACTTC
j_call: TRBJ2-1; v_call: TRBV5-1; clone_size: NA; d_call: NA; cdr3_aa: CASSLAPGTDNEQFF; cdr3_nt: TGCGCCAGCAGCTTGGCCCCAGGAACGGACAATGAGCAGTTCTTC
j_call: TRBJ1-5; v_call: TRBV7-2; clone_size: NA; d_call: NA; cdr3_aa: CASSPLGGPNQPQHF; cdr3_nt: TGTGCCAGCAGCCCCCTCGGGGGGCCCAATCAGCCCCAGCATTTT
j_call: TRBJ1-1; v_call: TRBV19; clone_size: NA; d_call: NA; cdr3_aa: CASSIAMNTEAFF; cdr3_nt: TGTGCCAGTAGTATAGCTATGAACACTGAAGCTTTCTTT
j_call: TRBJ2-7; v_call: TRBV10-1; clone_size: NA; d_call: TRBD1; cdr3_aa: CASTGTGGNEQYF; cdr3_nt: TGCGCCAGCACCGGGACAGGGGGCAACGAGCAGTACTTC
j_call: TRBJ2-1; v_call: TRBV6-6; clone_size: NA; d_call: TRBD2; cdr3_aa: CASSSASGNEQFF; cdr3_nt: TGTGCCAGCAGTTCGGCTAGCGGCAATGAGCAGTTCTTC
j_call: TRBJ1-6; v_call: TRBV4-2; clone_size: few; d_call: NA; cdr3_aa: CASSQDGGTHNSPLHF; cdr3_nt: TGTGCCAGCAGCCAAGATGGGGGGACGCACAATTCACCCCTCCACTTT
j_call: TRBJ1-2; v_call: TRBV10-3; clone_size: few; d_call: TRBD1; cdr3_aa: CAISRDRTVDGYTF; cdr3_nt: TGTGCCATCAGTAGGGACAGAACGGTCGATGGCTACACCTTC
j_call: TRBJ1-5; v_call: TRBV27; clone_size: NA; d_call: TRBD1; cdr3_aa: CASSLTGGYVSNQPQHF; cdr3_nt: TGTGCCAGCAGTTTGACAGGGGGCTACGTTAGCAATCAGCCCCAGCATTTT
j_call: TRBJ2-5; v_call: TRBV27; clone_size: NA; d_call: TRBD2; cdr3_aa: CASKWTSPDPVSYF; cdr3_nt: TGTGCCAGCAAATGGACTAGCCCCGACCCGGTCTCATACTTC
j_call: TRBJ1-1; v_call: TRBV6-5; clone_size: NA; d_call: NA; cdr3_aa: CASNDRPGLSVGHLF; cdr3_nt: TGTGCCAGCAACGATAGGCCTGGGTTAAGCGTAGGCCATCTGTTT
j_call: TRBJ2-7; v_call: TRBV5-1; clone_size: once; d_call: NA; cdr3_aa: CASRPEDSYEQYF; cdr3_nt: TGCGCCAGCAGGCCGGAGGACTCCTACGAGCAGTACTTC
j_call: TRBJ2-4; v_call: TRBV18; clone_size: NA; d_call: TRBD2; cdr3_aa: CASSPTGGDGKNIQYF; cdr3_nt: TGTGCCAGCTCACCCACGGGGGGGGATGGCAAAAACATTCAGTACTTC
j_call: TRBJ2-1; v_call: TRBV5-4; clone_size: NA; d_call: TRBD2; cdr3_aa: CASSDGGATEQFF; cdr3_nt: TGTGCCAGCAGCGACGGGGGGGCGACTGAGCAGTTCTTC
j_call: TRBJ2-5; v_call: TRBV2; clone_size: NA; d_call: NA; cdr3_aa: CACSSGSSGQTQYF; cdr3_nt: TGTGCCTGTTCCTCGGGGTCTTCCGGACAGACCCAGTACTTC
j_call: TRBJ2-5; v_call: TRBV7-2; clone_size: NA; d_call: NA; cdr3_aa: CASRSGETQYF; cdr3_nt: TGTGCCAGCAGATCGGGGGAGACCCAGTACTTC
j_call: TRBJ1-2; v_call: TRBV2; clone_size: NA; d_call: NA; cdr3_aa: CASSPTDPSYGYTF; cdr3_nt: TGTGCCAGCAGTCCGACAGATCCCTCCTATGGCTACACCTTC
j_call: TRBJ2-3; v_call: TRBV4-3; clone_size: NA; d_call: NA; cdr3_aa: CASSPDSDTQYF; cdr3_nt: TGCGCCAGCAGCCCCGACTCAGATACGCAGTATTTT
j_call: TRBJ1-6; v_call: TRBV2; clone_size: NA; d_call: NA; cdr3_aa: CASNGWNDKDSPLHF; cdr3_nt: TGTGCCAGCAACGGGTGGAACGATAAAGATTCACCCCTCCACTTT
j_call: TRBJ2-7; v_call: TRBV5-5; clone_size: NA; d_call: TRBD1; cdr3_aa: CASRQDRGYEQYF; cdr3_nt: TGTGCCAGCAGACAGGACAGGGGTTACGAGCAGTACTTC
j_call: TRBJ1-2; v_call: TRBV7-2; clone_size: NA; d_call: NA; cdr3_aa: CASSPAGGVNYGYTF; cdr3_nt: TGTGCCAGCAGCCCCGCTGGGGGGGTGAACTATGGCTACACCTTC
j_call: TRBJ2-5; v_call: TRBV9; clone_size: NA; d_call: NA; cdr3_aa: CASSVPTEQETQYF; cdr3_nt: TGTGCCAGCAGCGTCCCGACAGAACAAGAGACCCAGTACTTC
j_call: TRBJ2-5; v_call: TRBV27; clone_size: NA; d_call: TRBD2; cdr3_aa: CASSFTSGVETQYF; cdr3_nt: TGTGCCAGCAGTTTTACTAGCGGGGTGGAGACCCAGTACTTC
j_call: TRBJ2-6; v_call: TRBV19; clone_size: once; d_call: TRBD1; cdr3_aa: CASTVIPRQGKANVLTF; cdr3_nt: TGTGCCAGTACCGTCATACCCCGACAGGGTAAGGCCAACGTCCTGACTTTC
j_call: TRBJ1-2; v_call: TRBV7-9; clone_size: NA; d_call: TRBD1; cdr3_aa: CASSPGGTVDGYTF; cdr3_nt: TGTGCCAGCAGCCCAGGGGGGACAGTCGATGGCTACACCTTC
j_call: TRBJ2-3; v_call: TRBV6-1; clone_size: NA; d_call: NA; cdr3_aa: CASRATDTQYF; cdr3_nt: TGTGCCAGCAGGGCCACAGATACGCAGTATTTT
j_call: TRBJ1-6; v_call: TRBV7-9; clone_size: NA; d_call: NA; cdr3_aa: CASSLGRGGSSYNSPLHF; cdr3_nt: TGTGCCAGCAGCTTAGGGCGGGGAGGGAGCTCCTATAATTCACCCCTCCACTTT
j_call: TRBJ1-5; v_call: TRBV16; clone_size: NA; d_call: NA; cdr3_aa: CASSPQPSNQPQHF; cdr3_nt: TGTGCCAGCAGCCCACAACCTAGCAATCAGCCCCAGCATTTT
j_call: TRBJ2-5; v_call: TRBV9; clone_size: NA; d_call: TRBD2; cdr3_aa: CASSVEASGGAEETQYF; cdr3_nt: TGTGCCAGCAGCGTAGAGGCTAGCGGGGGGGCCGAAGAGACCCAGTACTTC
j_call: TRBJ2-3; v_call: TRBV30; clone_size: NA; d_call: TRBD2; cdr3_aa: CAWSVRVAGADTQYF; cdr3_nt: TGTGCCTGGAGTGTTCGGGTAGCGGGAGCCGATACGCAGTATTTT
j_call: TRBJ1-1; v_call: TRBV6-1; clone_size: NA; d_call: NA; cdr3_aa: CASSEGLGGANEAFF; cdr3_nt: TGTGCCAGCAGTGAAGGCCTCGGAGGGGCTAACGAAGCTTTCTTT
j_call: TRBJ2-3; v_call: TRBV19; clone_size: NA; d_call: TRBD2; cdr3_aa: CASSIELAGVSDTQYF; cdr3_nt: TGTGCCAGTAGTATAGAACTAGCGGGAGTCTCAGATACGCAGTATTTT
j_call: TRBJ2-1; v_call: TRBV11-3; clone_size: NA; d_call: NA; cdr3_aa: CASSLQGEQFF; cdr3_nt: TGTGCCAGCAGCTTACAGGGGGAGCAGTTCTTC
j_call: TRBJ1-4; v_call: TRBV30; clone_size: NA; d_call: NA; cdr3_aa: CAWSRRSNEKLFF; cdr3_nt: TGTGCCTGGAGTCGACGGAGTAATGAAAAACTGTTTTTT
j_call: TRBJ2-7; v_call: TRBV7-2; clone_size: NA; d_call: NA; cdr3_aa: CASSLFSGGEQYF; cdr3_nt: TGTGCCAGCAGCTTATTCTCGGGCGGGGAGCAGTACTTC
j_call: TRBJ1-3; v_call: TRBV7-3; clone_size: NA; d_call: TRBD1; cdr3_aa: CASSIGQGPGNTIYF; cdr3_nt: TGTGCCAGCAGCATCGGACAGGGGCCTGGAAACACCATATATTTT
j_call: TRBJ1-1; v_call: TRBV29-1; clone_size: few; d_call: NA; cdr3_aa: CSVVTTIEAFF; cdr3_nt: TGCAGCGTTGTTACAACCATTGAAGCTTTCTTT
j_call: TRBJ2-1; v_call: TRBV5-1; clone_size: once; d_call: TRBD2; cdr3_aa: CASSLASSGGLYNEQFF; cdr3_nt: TGCGCCAGCAGCTTGGCCTCGAGCGGGGGGCTATACAATGAGCAGTTCTTC
j_call: TRBJ2-1; v_call: TRBV2; clone_size: NA; d_call: NA; cdr3_aa: CTLGAGLENEQFF; cdr3_nt: TGTACCCTGGGGGCGGGCCTGGAGAATGAGCAGTTCTTC
j_call: TRBJ1-5; v_call: TRBV9; clone_size: NA; d_call: NA; cdr3_aa: CASSGTGNQPQHF; cdr3_nt: TGTGCCAGCAGCGGAACAGGGAATCAGCCCCAGCATTTT
j_call: TRBJ2-1; v_call: TRBV19; clone_size: NA; d_call: NA; cdr3_aa: CASSIVASVYNEQFF; cdr3_nt: TGTGCCAGTAGTATAGTTGCTAGCGTTTACAATGAGCAGTTCTTC
j_call: TRBJ1-5; v_call: TRBV6-6; clone_size: NA; d_call: TRBD1; cdr3_aa: CASSLQGDQPQHF; cdr3_nt: TGTGCCAGCAGCCTACAGGGGGATCAGCCCCAGCATTTT
j_call: TRBJ2-1; v_call: TRBV6-6; clone_size: NA; d_call: TRBD1; cdr3_aa: CASRSGTGDNEQFF; cdr3_nt: TGTGCCAGCAGGTCCGGGACAGGGGACAATGAGCAGTTCTTC
j_call: TRBJ1-3; v_call: TRBV5-4; clone_size: once; d_call: TRBD1; cdr3_aa: CASSPAGGQMTGNTIYF; cdr3_nt: TGTGCCAGCAGCCCGGCCGGGGGACAGATGACGGGAAACACCATATATTTT
j_call: TRBJ1-3; v_call: TRBV2; clone_size: NA; d_call: NA; cdr3_aa: CAIIGGSGNTIYF; cdr3_nt: TGTGCCATCATAGGGGGTTCTGGAAACACCATATATTTT
j_call: TRBJ1-6; v_call: TRBV9; clone_size: NA; d_call: NA; cdr3_aa: CASSARQDSPLHF; cdr3_nt: TGTGCCAGCAGCGCAAGACAAGATTCACCCCTCCACTTT
j_call: TRBJ1-1; v_call: TRBV6-6; clone_size: NA; d_call: NA; cdr3_aa: CASNSAGEAFF; cdr3_nt: TGTGCCAGCAACTCAGCAGGGGAAGCTTTCTTT
j_call: TRBJ2-7; v_call: TRBV30; clone_size: NA; d_call: NA; cdr3_aa: CAWSYGFANEQYF; cdr3_nt: TGTGCCTGGAGTTACGGTTTTGCCAACGAGCAGTACTTC
j_call: TRBJ2-7; v_call: TRBV7-3; clone_size: NA; d_call: NA; cdr3_aa: CASSLTGLNEQYF; cdr3_nt: TGTGCCAGCAGCTTAACGGGACTGAACGAGCAGTACTTC
j_call: TRBJ2-5; v_call: TRBV5-1; clone_size: NA; d_call: NA; cdr3_aa: CASSFGTPKETQYF; cdr3_nt: TGCGCCAGCAGCTTCGGGACTCCAAAAGAGACCCAGTACTTC
j_call: TRBJ1-4; v_call: TRBV2; clone_size: NA; d_call: NA; cdr3_aa: CASSDSGQNEKLFF; cdr3_nt: TGTGCCAGCAGTGATTCTGGTCAGAATGAAAAACTGTTTTTT
j_call: TRBJ2-7; v_call: TRBV14; clone_size: NA; d_call: TRBD1; cdr3_aa: CASSQESGQGTYEQYF; cdr3_nt: TGTGCCAGCAGCCAAGAATCGGGACAGGGGACCTACGAGCAGTACTTC
j_call: TRBJ2-7; v_call: TRBV9; clone_size: NA; d_call: TRBD1; cdr3_aa: CASSVGDSSYEQYF; cdr3_nt: TGTGCCAGCAGCGTAGGGGACAGCTCCTACGAGCAGTACTTC
j_call: TRBJ2-5; v_call: TRBV21-1; clone_size: NA; d_call: NA; cdr3_aa: CASSSDIAGTQYF; cdr3_nt: TGTGCCAGCAGCAGCGACATCGCCGGGACCCAGTACTTC
j_call: TRBJ2-7; v_call: TRBV7-2; clone_size: NA; d_call: NA; cdr3_aa: CASSLGEVQYF; cdr3_nt: TGTGCCAGCAGCTTGGGGGAGGTGCAGTACTTC
j_call: TRBJ2-5; v_call: TRBV19; clone_size: NA; d_call: TRBD2; cdr3_aa: CASGRGGAGQETQYF; cdr3_nt: TGTGCCAGCGGGAGGGGGGGGGCAGGACAAGAGACCCAGTACTTC
j_call: TRBJ2-1; v_call: TRBV6-1; clone_size: NA; d_call: TRBD1; cdr3_aa: CASRRGTEGPQFF; cdr3_nt: TGTGCCAGCAGAAGAGGGACAGAGGGCCCTCAGTTCTTC